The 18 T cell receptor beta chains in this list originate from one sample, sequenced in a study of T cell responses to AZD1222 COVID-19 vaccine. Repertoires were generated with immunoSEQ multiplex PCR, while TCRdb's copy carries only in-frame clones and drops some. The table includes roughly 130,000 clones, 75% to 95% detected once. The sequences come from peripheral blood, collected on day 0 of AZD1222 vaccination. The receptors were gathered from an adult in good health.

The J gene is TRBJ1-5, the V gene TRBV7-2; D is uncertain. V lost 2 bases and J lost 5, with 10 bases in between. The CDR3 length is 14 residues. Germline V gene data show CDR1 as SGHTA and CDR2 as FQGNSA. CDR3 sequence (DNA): TGTGCCAGCAGCTTACAAAGACACTATCAGCCCCAGCATTTT. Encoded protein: CASSLQRHYQPQHF.

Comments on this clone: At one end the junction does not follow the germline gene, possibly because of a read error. The CDR3 region is CASSEGDLGGTQYF. The CDR3 DNA reads as TGTGCCAGCAGCGAAGGGGACCTAGGAGGTACGCAGTATTTT. This chain uses TRBV6-1 with TRBJ2-3; TRBD1 or TRBD2 may be the D gene (5 bases each). The CDR3 extends over 14 amino acids. CDR1 MNHNS and CDR2 SASEGT come from the germline V gene.

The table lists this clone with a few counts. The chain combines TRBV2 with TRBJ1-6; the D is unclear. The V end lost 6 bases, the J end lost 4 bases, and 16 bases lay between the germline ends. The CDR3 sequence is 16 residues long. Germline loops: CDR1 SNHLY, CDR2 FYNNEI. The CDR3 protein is CASSDGPGGYNSPLHF. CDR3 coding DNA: TGTGCCAGCAGCGACGGACCTGGAGGTTATAATTCACCCCTCCACTTT.

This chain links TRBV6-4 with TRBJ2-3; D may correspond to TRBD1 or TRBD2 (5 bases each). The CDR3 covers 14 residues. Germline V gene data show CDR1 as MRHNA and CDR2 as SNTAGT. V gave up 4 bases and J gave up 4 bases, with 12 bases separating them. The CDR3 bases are TGTGCCAGCAGTGCGGGGACCCACGCAGATACGCAGTATTTT. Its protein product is CASSAGTHADTQYF.

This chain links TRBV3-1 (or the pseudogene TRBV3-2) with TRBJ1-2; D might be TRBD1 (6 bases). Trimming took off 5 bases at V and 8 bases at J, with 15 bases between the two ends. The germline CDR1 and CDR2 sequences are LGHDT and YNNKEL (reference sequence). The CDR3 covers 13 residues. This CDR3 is CASSSRGHVGYTF. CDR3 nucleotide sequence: TGTGCCAGCAGCTCGAGGGGACACGTGGGCTACACCTTC.

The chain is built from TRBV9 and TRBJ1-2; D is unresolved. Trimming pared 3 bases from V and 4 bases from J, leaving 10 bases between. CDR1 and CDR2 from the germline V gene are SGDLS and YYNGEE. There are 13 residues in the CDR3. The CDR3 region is CASSGGRSYGYTF. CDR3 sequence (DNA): TGTGCCAGCAGCGGAGGACGGAGCTATGGCTACACCTTC.

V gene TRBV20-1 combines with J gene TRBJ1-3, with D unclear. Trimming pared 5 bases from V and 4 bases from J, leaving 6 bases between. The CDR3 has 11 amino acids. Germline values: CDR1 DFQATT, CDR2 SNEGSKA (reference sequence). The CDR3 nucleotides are TGCAGTGCTGATAGGGGAAACACCATATATTTT. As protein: CSADRGNTIYF.

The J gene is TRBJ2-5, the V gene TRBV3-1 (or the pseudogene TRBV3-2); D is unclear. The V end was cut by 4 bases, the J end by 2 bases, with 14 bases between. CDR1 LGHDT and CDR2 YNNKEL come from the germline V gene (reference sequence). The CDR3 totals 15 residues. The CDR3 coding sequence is TGTGCCAGCAGCCCCCCGCGCTTGACTCAAGAGACCCAGTACTTC. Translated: CASSPPRLTQETQYF.

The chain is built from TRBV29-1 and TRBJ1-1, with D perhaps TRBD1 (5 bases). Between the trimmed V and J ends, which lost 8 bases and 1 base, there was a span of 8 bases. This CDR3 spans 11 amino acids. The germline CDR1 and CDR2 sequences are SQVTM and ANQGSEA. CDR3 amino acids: CSPDRNTEAFF. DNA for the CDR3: TGCAGCCCCGACAGGAACACTGAAGCTTTCTTT.

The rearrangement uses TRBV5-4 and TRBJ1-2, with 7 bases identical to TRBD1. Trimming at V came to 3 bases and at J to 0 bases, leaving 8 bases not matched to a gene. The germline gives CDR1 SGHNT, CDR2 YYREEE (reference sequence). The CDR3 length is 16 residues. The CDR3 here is CASSSGGTATNYGYTF. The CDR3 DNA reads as TGTGCCAGCAGCTCGGGCGGGACAGCTACTAACTATGGCTACACCTTC.

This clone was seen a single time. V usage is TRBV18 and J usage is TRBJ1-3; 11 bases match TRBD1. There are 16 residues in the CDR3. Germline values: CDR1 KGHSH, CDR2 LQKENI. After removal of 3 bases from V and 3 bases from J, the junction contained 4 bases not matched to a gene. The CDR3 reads CASSPRTGGLGNTIYF. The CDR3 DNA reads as TGTGCCAGCTCACCGCGGACAGGGGGCCTTGGAAACACCATATATTTT.

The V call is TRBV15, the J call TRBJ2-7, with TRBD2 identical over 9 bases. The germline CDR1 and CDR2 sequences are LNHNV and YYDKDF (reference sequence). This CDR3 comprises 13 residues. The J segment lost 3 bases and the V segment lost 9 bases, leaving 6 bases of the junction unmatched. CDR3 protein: CATRRGGNYEQYF. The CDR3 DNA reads TGTGCCACTAGGCGGGGGGGTAACTACGAGCAGTACTTC.

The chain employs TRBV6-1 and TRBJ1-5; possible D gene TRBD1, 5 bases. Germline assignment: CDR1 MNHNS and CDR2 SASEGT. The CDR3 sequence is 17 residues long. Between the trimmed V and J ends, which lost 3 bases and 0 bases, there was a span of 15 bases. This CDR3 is CASSDLDAGYSNQPQHF. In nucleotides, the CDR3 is TGTGCCAGCAGTGACCTCGACGCAGGGTATAGCAATCAGCCCCAGCATTTT.

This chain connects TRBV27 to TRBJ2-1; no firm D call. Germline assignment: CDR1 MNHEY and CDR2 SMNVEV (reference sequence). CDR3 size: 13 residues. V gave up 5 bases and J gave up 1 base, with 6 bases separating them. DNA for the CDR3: TGTGCCAGCAGTACTGGTTCCTACAATGAGCAGTTCTTC. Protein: CASSTGSYNEQFF.

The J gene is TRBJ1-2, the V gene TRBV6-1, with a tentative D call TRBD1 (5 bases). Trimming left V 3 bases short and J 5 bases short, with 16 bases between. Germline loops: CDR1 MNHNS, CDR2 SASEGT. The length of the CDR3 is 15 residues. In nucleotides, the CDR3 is TGTGCCAGCAGTGAGTTACGGGTTGAGGGGTATGGCTACACCTTC. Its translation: CASSELRVEGYGYTF.

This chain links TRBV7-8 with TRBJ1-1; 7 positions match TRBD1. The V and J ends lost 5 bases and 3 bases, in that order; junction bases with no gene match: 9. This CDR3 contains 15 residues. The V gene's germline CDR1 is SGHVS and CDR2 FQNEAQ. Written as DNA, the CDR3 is TGTGCCAGCAGCCCCCGGACAGGCGGGGACACTGAAGCTTTCTTT. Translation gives CASSPRTGGDTEAFF.

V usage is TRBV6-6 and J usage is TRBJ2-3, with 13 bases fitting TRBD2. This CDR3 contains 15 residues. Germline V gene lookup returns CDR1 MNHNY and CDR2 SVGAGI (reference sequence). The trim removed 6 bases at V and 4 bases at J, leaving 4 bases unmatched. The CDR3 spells CASSTGTSGADTQYF. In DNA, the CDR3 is TGTGCCAGCAGCACCGGGACTAGCGGGGCAGATACGCAGTATTTT.

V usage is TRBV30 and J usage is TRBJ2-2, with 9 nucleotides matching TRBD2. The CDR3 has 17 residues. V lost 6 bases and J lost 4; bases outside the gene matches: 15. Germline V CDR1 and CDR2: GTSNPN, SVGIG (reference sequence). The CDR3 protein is CACILLRTSAGTGELFF. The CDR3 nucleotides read TGTGCCTGCATACTTTTAAGGACTAGCGCTGGCACCGGGGAGCTGTTTTTT.